The source of this TCR beta chain is a study of blood T cells in healthy people across ages. The authors ran a second PCR of roughly 6 to 12 cycles using a sample-barcoded 5' primer and a J-beta primer mix. In TCRdb, the 5' RACE reads were re-called with MiXCR into one record per CDR3 protein. The sample shows 800,000 to 1,300,000 distinct CDR3 sequences, under 30% of them seen only once. As to this clonotype: Its antigen is still unknown.

Every donor gave 9 to 10 milliliters of peripheral blood. General observations from the study: When set beside aged donors, long-lived donors presented more naive CD4+ cells and higher diversity.

This sample was shared with a second study, whose subject was T cells of mothers and their children. That study adds: The study sampled three healthy Caucasian mothers and their six children. In each mother, TCR beta CDR3 reads exceeded 8.5 million; in each child, they numbered some 3 million.

The specimen sequenced was blood. The receptor was derived from a girl aged 2 to 9 in good health.

The CDR3 region is CASSVFSGTIYEQYF. CDR3 DNA sequence: TGTGCCAGCAGCGTTTTTAGCGGAACCATCTACGAGCAGTACTTC. The chain carries TRBV9 and TRBJ2-7; tentatively, D is TRBD2 (6 bases). CDR3 size: 15 residues. V was shortened by 2 bases and J by 3 bases, with 15 bases between the two germline ends. Germline V gene data show CDR1 as SGDLS and CDR2 as YYNGEE. Complete variable domain (other parts from reference TRBV9 and TRBJ2-7): DSGVTQTPKHLITATGQRVTLRCSPRSGDLSVYWYQQSLDQGLQFLIQYYNGEERAKGNILERFSAQQFPDLHSELNLSSLELGDSALYFCASSVFSGTIYEQYFGPGTRLTVT.